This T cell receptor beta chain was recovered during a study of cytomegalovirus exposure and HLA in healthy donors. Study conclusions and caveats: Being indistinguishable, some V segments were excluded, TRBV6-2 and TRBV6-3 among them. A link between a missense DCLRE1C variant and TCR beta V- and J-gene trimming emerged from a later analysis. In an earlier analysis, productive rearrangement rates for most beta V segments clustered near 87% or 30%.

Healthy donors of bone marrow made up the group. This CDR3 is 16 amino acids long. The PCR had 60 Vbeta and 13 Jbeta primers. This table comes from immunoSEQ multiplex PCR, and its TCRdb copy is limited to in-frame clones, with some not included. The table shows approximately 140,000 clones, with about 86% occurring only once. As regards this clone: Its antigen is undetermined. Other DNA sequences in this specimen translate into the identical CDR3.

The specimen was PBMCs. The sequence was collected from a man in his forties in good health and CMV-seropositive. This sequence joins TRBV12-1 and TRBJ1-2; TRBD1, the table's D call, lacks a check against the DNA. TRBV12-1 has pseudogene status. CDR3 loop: CASSFLRISRDYGYTF. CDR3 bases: TGTGCCAGTAGCTTCTTACGAATCAGCAGGGACTATGGCTACACCTTC.